This T cell receptor beta chain was profiled in a study of CD8+CD57+ T cells in acquired aplastic anemia. The overall study: The DNA of sorted CD4+ and CD8+ cells averaged 3.2 ug. Study-wide results and limits: Between patients and controls, CD8+ Simpson's diversity did not vary significantly. Approximately 30 CD8+ CDR3 sequences were shared between patients and controls.

V was clipped by 3 bases and J by 1 base, with 13 bases between them. The V gene's germline CDR1 is DFQATT and CDR2 SNEGSKA (reference sequence). The CDR3 sequence is 14 residues long. Flow cytometry had shown expanded CD8+CD57+ cells in the patients chosen for sequencing. Blood came from patients not yet given any therapy. Genomic DNA provided the template from which TCR beta VDJ and CDR3 profiles were obtained. TCRdb reprocessed the reads via MiXCR and lists one record per CDR3 protein. The table has hundreds of thousands of distinct CDR3 sequences, around 30% seen once. This clonotype was counted a few times. Its target is unknown.

J is TRBJ2-7 and V is TRBV20-1; D is possibly TRBD1 or TRBD2 (5 bases each). The receptor's source is a human donor with aplastic anemia. Sequencing used sorted CD4+, CD8+, or CD8+CD57+ T cells (not recorded which) from PBMCs. CDR3 amino acids: CSASGGGNSYEQYF. The DNA for the CDR3 is TGCAGTGCTAGTGGTGGGGGAAATTCCTACGAGCAGTACTTC.